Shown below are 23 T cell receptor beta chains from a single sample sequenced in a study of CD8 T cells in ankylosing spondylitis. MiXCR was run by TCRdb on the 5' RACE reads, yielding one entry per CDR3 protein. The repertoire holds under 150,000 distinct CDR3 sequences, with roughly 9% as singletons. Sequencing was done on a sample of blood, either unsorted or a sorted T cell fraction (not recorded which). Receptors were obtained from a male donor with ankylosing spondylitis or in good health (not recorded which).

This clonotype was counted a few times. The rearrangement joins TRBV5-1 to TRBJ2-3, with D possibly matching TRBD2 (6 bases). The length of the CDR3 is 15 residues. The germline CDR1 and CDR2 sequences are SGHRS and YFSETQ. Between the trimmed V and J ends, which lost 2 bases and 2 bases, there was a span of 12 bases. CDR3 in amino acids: CASSFSSETTDTQYF. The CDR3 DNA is TGCGCCAGCAGCTTTTCTAGCGAGACCACAGATACGCAGTATTTT. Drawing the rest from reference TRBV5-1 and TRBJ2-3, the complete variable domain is KAGVTQTPRYLIKTRGQQVTLSCSPISGHRSVSWYQQTPGQGLQFLFEYFSETQRNKGNFPGRFSGRQFSNSRSEMNVSTLELGDSALYLCASSFSSETTDTQYFGPGTRLTVL.

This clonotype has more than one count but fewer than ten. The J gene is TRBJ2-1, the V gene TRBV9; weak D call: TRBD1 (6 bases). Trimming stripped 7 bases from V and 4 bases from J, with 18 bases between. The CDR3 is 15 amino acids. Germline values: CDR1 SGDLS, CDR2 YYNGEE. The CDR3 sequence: CASPVQGYPYNEQFF. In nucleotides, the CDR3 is TGTGCCAGCCCCGTACAGGGTTACCCATACAATGAGCAGTTCTTC.

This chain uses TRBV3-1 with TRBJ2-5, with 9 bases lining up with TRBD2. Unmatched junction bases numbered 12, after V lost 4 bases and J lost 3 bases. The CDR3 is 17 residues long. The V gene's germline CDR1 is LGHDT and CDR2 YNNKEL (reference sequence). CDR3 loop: CASSRTSVVLGEETQYF. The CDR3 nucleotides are TGTGCCAGCAGCCGGACTAGCGTGGTACTGGGAGAAGAGACCCAGTACTTC.

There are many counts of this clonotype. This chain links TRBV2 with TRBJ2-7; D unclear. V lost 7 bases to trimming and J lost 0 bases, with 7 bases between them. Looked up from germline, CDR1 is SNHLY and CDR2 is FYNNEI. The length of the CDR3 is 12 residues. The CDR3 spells CASTWSSYEQYF. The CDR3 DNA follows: TGTGCCAGCACCTGGAGCTCCTACGAGCAGTACTTC. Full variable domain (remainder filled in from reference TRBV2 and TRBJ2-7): EPEVTQTPSHQVTQMGQEVILRCVPISNHLYFYWYRQILGQKVEFLVSFYNNEISEKSEIFDDQFSVERPDGSNFTLKIRSTKLEDSAMYFCASTWSSYEQYFGPGTRLTVT.

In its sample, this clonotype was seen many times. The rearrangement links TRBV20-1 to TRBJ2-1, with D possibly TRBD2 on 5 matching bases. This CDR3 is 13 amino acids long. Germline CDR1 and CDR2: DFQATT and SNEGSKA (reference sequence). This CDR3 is CRVPSSQNNEQFF. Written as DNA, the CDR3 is TGCAGAGTCCCTAGCTCCCAAAACAATGAGCAGTTCTTC.

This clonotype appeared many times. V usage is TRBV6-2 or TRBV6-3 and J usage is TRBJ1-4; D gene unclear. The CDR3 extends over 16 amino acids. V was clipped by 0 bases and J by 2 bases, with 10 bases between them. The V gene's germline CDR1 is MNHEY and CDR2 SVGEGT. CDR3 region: CASSYSTTGTNEKLFF. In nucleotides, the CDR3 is TGTGCCAGCAGTTACTCGACGACCGGGACTAATGAAAAACTGTTTTTT.

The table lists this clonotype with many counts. The DNA for the CDR3 is TGTGCCAGCGGGCCTAGCGGGGCCTACCCCTACGAGCAGTACTTC. As protein: CASGPSGAYPYEQYF. The chain has TRBV28 and TRBJ2-7, with TRBD2 matching 9 bases. Germline trimming cut 8 bases from V and 2 bases from J; bases unmatched to any gene: 10. Per germline, CDR1 MDHEN and CDR2 SYDVKM. The CDR3 is 15 residues long.

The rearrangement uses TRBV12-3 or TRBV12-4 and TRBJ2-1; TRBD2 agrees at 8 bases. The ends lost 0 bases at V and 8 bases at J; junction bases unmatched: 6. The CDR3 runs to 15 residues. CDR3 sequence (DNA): TGTGCCAGCAGTTTAGCGAGCGGGAGTTCTTATGAGCAGTTCTTC. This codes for CASSLASGSSYEQFF.

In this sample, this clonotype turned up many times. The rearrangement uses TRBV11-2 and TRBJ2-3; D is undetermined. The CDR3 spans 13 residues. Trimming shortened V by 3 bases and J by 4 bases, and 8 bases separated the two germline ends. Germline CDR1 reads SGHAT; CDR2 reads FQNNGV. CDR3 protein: CASSFQIPDTQYF. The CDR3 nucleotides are TGTGCCAGCAGCTTCCAAATTCCAGATACGCAGTATTTT. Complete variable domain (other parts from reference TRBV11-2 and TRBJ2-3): EAGVAQSPRYKIIEKRQSVAFWCNPISGHATLYWYQQILGQGPKLLIQFQNNGVVDDSQLPKDRFSAERLKGVDSTLKIQPAKLEDSAVYLCASSFQIPDTQYFGPGTRLTVL.

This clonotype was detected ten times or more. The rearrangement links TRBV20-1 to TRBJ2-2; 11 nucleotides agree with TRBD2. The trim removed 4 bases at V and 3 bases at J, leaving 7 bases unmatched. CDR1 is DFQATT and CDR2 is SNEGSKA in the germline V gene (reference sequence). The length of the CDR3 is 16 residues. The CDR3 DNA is TGCAGTGCTAAGACTCTAGCGGGAGGCGACACCGGGGAGCTGTTTTTT. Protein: CSAKTLAGGDTGELFF.

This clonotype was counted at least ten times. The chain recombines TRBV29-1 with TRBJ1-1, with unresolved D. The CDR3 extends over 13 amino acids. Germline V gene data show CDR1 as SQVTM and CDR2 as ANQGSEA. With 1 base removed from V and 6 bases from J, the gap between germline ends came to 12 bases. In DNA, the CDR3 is TGCAGCGTTGAAGGTGGACTCGGCGCTGAAGCTTTCTTT. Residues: CSVEGGLGAEAFF.

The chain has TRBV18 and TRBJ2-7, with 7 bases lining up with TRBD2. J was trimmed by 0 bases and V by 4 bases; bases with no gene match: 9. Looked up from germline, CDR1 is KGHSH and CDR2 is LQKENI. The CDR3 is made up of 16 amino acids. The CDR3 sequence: CASSQKGGSSSYEQYF. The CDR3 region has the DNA TGTGCCAGCTCACAAAAAGGCGGGAGCAGCTCCTACGAGCAGTACTTC.

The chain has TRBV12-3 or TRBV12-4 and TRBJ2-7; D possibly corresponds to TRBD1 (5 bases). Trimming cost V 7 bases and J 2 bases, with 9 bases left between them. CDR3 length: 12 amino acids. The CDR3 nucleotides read TGTGCCAGCACGCAGGGAACCTACGAGCAGTACTTC. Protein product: CASTQGTYEQYF.

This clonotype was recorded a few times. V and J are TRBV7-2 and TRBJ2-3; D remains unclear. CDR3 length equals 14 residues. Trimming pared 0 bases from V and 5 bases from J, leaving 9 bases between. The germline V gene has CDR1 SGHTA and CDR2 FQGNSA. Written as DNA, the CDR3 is TGTGCCAGCAGCTTAGCGGGAATTCTAGATACGCAGTATTTT. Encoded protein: CASSLAGILDTQYF.

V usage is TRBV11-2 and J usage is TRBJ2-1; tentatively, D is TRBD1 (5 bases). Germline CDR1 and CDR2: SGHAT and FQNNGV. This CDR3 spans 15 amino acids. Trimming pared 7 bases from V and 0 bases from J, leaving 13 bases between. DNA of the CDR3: TGTGCCAGCAATGCAGGGATAACCTCCTACAATGAGCAGTTCTTC. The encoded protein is CASNAGITSYNEQFF.

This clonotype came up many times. The CDR3: CSARNLWAGHNEQFF. CDR3 DNA sequence: TGCAGTGCTAGGAACCTTTGGGCGGGCCACAATGAGCAGTTCTTC. The chain is built from TRBV20-1 and TRBJ2-1; tentative D call: TRBD2 (5 bases). Germline V CDR1 and CDR2: DFQATT, SNEGSKA (reference sequence). The CDR3 is 15 residues long. V lost 3 bases, J lost 5 bases, and 17 bases lay in between.

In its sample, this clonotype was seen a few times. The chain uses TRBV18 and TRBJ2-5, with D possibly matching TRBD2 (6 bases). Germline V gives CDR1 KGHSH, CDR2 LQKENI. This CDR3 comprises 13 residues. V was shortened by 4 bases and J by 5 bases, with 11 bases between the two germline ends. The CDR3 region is CASSLTRRETQYF. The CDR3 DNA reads TGTGCCAGCTCACTGACTAGACGGGAGACCCAGTACTTC.

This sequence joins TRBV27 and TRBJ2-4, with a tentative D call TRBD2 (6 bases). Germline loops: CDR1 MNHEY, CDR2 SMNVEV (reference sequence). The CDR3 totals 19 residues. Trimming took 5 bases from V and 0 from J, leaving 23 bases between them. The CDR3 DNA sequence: TGTGCCAGCAGTCCCCGACTAGAAAGGTTGGGACGAGCCAAAAACATTCAGTACTTC. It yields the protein CASSPRLERLGRAKNIQYF.

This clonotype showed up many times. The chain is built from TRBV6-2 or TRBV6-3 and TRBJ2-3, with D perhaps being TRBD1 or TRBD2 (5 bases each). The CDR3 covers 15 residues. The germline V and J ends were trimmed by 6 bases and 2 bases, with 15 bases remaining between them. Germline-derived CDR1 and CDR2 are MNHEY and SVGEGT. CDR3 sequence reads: CASSWGRQPTDTQYF. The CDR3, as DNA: TGTGCCAGCAGCTGGGGACGGCAGCCCACAGATACGCAGTATTTT.

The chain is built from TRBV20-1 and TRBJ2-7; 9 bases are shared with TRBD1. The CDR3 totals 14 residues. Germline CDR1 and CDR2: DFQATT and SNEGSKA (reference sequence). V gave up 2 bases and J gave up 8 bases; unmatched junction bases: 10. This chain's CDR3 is CSARSPGQGHQQYF. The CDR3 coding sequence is TGCAGTGCTAGATCACCGGGACAGGGCCACCAGCAGTACTTC.

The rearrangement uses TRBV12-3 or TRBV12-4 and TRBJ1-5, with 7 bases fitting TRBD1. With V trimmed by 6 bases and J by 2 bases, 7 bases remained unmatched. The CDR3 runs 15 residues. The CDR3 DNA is TGTGCCAGCAGACCAGGGGGGGTGGGCAATCAGCCCCAGCATTTT. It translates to CASRPGGVGNQPQHF.

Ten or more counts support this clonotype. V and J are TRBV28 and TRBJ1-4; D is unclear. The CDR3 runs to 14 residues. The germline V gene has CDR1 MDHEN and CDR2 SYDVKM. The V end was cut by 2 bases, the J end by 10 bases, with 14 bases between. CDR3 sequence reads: CASSLGDTIGKLFF. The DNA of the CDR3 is TGTGCCAGCAGTTTAGGCGATACCATCGGAAAACTGTTTTTT. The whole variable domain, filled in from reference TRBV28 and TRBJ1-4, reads DVKVTQSSRYLVKRTGEKVFLECVQDMDHENMFWYRQDPGLGLRLIYFSYDVKMKEKGDIPEGYSVSREKKERFSLILESASTNQTSMYLCASSLGDTIGKLFFGSGTQLSVL.

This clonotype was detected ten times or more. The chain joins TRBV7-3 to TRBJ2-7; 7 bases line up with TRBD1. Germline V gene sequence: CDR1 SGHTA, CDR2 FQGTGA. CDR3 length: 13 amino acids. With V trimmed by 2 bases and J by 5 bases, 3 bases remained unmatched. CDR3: CASSLRQGDEQYF. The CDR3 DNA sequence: TGTGCCAGCAGCTTACGACAGGGTGACGAGCAGTACTTC.